Below, 6 T cell receptor beta chains from the same sample are listed, as sequenced in a study of blood T cell repertoires in COVID-19. The assay was immunoSEQ multiplex PCR, and TCRdb's table has in-frame clones only and misses some. This sample has about 220,000 clones, with roughly 85% found just once. Input material: peripheral blood. The source of these receptors is a woman aged 80 or over with acute or convalescent COVID-19.

The gene calls are TRBV5-1 and TRBJ2-7; 8 bases align to TRBD1. V lost 7 bases, J lost 1 base, and 16 bases stayed unmatched. CDR1 SGHRS and CDR2 YFSETQ come from the germline V gene. This CDR3 comprises 17 residues. This CDR3 reads CASRPGQGGALSYEQYF. DNA for the CDR3: TGCGCCAGCCGTCCTGGACAGGGAGGCGCGCTTTCCTACGAGCAGTACTTC. Based on the CDR3 plus reference TRBV5-1 and TRBJ2-7, the full variable domain is KAGVTQTPRYLIKTRGQQVTLSCSPISGHRSVSWYQQTPGQGLQFLFEYFSETQRNKGNFPGRFSGRQFSNSRSEMNVSTLELGDSALYLCASRPGQGGALSYEQYFGPGTRLTVT.

The rearrangement joins TRBV3-1 (or the pseudogene TRBV3-2) to TRBJ2-6; TRBD1 is a possible D gene (5 bases). The germline CDR1 and CDR2 sequences are LGHDT and YNNKEL (reference sequence). V lost 0 bases and J 0 bases, leaving 9 bases between the germline ends. This CDR3 has 17 residues. For the CDR3, the DNA is TGTGCCAGCAGCCAAGAGGGGCAGGGCTCTGGGGCCAACGTCCTGACTTTC. Amino acid sequence: CASSQEGQGSGANVLTF.

The J gene is TRBJ1-6, the V gene TRBV19; 11 nucleotides agree with TRBD1. With V trimmed by 5 bases and J by 9 bases, 0 bases remained unmatched. The CDR3 has 13 residues. The germline gives CDR1 LNHDA, CDR2 SQIVND (reference sequence). CDR3 amino acids: CASSGQGASPLHF. The CDR3 nucleotides read TGTGCCAGTAGTGGACAGGGGGCTTCACCCCTCCACTTT.

The rearrangement links TRBV28 to TRBJ1-2, with a weak D call TRBD1 (5 bases). Germline CDR1 and CDR2: MDHEN and SYDVKM. This CDR3 is 14 amino acids long. Trimming stripped 3 bases from V and 8 bases from J, with 16 bases between. Written as DNA, the CDR3 is TGTGCCAGCAGTTTGGGGCCCCTTGTCGGGGGCTACACCTTC. Translated, it gives CASSLGPLVGGYTF.

This sequence joins TRBV7-3 and TRBJ2-2, with D uncertain. This CDR3 spans 17 amino acids. Per the germline V gene, CDR1 is SGHTA and CDR2 is FQGTGA. Trimming pared 5 bases from V and 0 bases from J, leaving 16 bases between. CDR3 residues: CASSPNAASTNTGELFF. The DNA of the CDR3 is TGTGCCAGCAGCCCGAACGCGGCCAGTACGAACACCGGGGAGCTGTTTTTT.

The gene calls are TRBV2 and TRBJ1-1; D is perhaps TRBD1 (6 bases). V gave up 8 bases and J gave up 1 base, with 17 bases separating them. Germline V gene data show CDR1 as SNHLY and CDR2 as FYNNEI. The CDR3 runs 15 residues. The chain's CDR3 is CASGDWGRGNTEAFF. The CDR3 region has the DNA TGTGCCAGCGGAGACTGGGGGCGTGGGAACACTGAAGCTTTCTTT.